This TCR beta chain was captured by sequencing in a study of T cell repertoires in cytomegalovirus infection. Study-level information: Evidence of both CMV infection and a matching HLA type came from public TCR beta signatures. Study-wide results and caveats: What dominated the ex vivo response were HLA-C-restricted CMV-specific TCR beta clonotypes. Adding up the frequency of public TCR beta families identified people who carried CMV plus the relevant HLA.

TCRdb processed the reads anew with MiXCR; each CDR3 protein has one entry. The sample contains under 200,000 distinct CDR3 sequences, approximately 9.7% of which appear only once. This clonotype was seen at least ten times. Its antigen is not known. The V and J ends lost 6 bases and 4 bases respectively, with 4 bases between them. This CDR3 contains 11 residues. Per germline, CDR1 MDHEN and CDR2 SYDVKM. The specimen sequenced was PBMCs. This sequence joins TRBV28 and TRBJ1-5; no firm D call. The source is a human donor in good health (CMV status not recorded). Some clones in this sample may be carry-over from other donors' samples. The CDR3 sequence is CASSENQPQHF. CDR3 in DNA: TGTGCCAGCAGCGAAAATCAGCCCCAGCATTTT. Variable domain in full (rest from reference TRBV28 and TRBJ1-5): DVKVTQSSRYLVKRTGEKVFLECVQDMDHENMFWYRQDPGLGLRLIYFSYDVKMKEKGDIPEGYSVSREKKERFSLILESASTNQTSMYLCASSENQPQHFGDGTRLSIL.